This T cell receptor beta chain was sequenced during a study of regulatory and conventional T cells in RAG deficiency. With regard to this clone: Its antigen is not identified.

Notes on the study in general: Shannon entropy was markedly lower and Simpson indices higher in RAG-deficient patients than control T-cell subsets.

The junction had 7 bases not matched to a gene; V was cut back by 5 bases and J by 1 base. The CDR3 sequence is 17 residues long. The germline V gene encodes CDR1 SGHRS and CDR2 YFSETQ. Blood CD4+ CD25-low CD127-high conventional T cells supplied the genomic DNA template. Assay: immunoSEQ multiplex PCR; the TCRdb copy retains only in-frame clones and omits some. The sample holds more than 20,000 clones; 95% to 96% are singletons and the top ten take 1% to 1.5%. The same data also contributed to another study, on regulatory T cells. Turning to that study: Primers: 52 TRBV forward and 13 TRBJ reverse. Patient repertoires had restricted TRB V-J pairs and skewed V and J usage, most in Tregs.

The chain employs TRBV5-1 and TRBJ2-6; 9 bases match TRBD1. The receptor was derived from a human donor in good health. The material sequenced was CD25- CD4+ T cells sorted from blood. The CDR3 spells CASRPGTGKSGANVLTF. DNA for the CDR3: TGCGCCAGCAGGCCCGGGACAGGGAAATCTGGGGCCAACGTCCTGACTTTC.